This TCR beta chain was sequenced in a study of early T cells in non-severe SARS-CoV-2 infection (dated by TCRdb to the early 2020s). With regard to the full study: Because TCR sequencing relied on bulk RNA taken from unsorted whole blood, pairing of alpha and beta chains was not possible.

The library came from 5' RACE. Reads for this sample came from a NextSeq 500. In the TCR library protocol, unique molecular identifiers were attached to individual cDNA molecules to correct for PCR bias and sequencing error. TCR alpha and beta chains were both sequenced, and the abundances of alpha and beta sequences in each sample were closely correlated with each other. Per the source publication's procedure: V gene, J gene and CDR3 annotation of TCR sequences was performed with Decombinator V4. TCRs were defined as expanded if a significant change between any two time points was detected under a Poisson model with p below 0.0001. TCR abundances were normalised to the total number of TCRs sequenced in each sample and reported as counts per million. TRAV1-2 paired with TRAJ12, TRAJ20 or TRAJ33 defined MAIT TCRs, while TRAV10 paired with TRAJ18 defined iNKT TCRs. VDJdb, accessed 1 November 2021, was searched for CMV, EBV and SARS-CoV-2 annotated TCRs, with TCRs annotated for multiple antigens excluded. TCRdb redid the processing of the public reads, applying fastp at Q25 and MiXCR, and retained in-frame beta chains. CDR3 protein sequences are deduplicated, and each keeps its most common genes and DNA. The V and J calls follow TCRdb's processing rather than the paper's. The sample table records about 48,000 distinct CDR3 sequences; about 7.8% of these occur just once. 4.5% to 7% of the sample comes from the top ten.

Summary of the overall study and its limitations: VDJdb matching was skewed toward anti-spike CD8 responses and likely underestimated virus-specific expansions by missing private and CD4 specificities.

There are 15 amino acids in the CDR3, from cysteine to phenylalanine inclusive. Only the CDR3 portion is preserved as DNA: 45 bases, with reading frame beginning at the first base. Taken from the germline V gene, the CDR1 and CDR2 loops are ENHRY and SYGVKD. V is reduced by 0 bases and J by 4 bases, leaving a spacing of 12 bases between them. In its sample, this clonotype was seen many times. Its antigen is unknown. Base qualities are not provided; no much larger clone lies one nucleotide away. A case-control design nested within a healthcare worker cohort in London, UK, was used, with weekly nasopharyngeal swab PCR tests and blood sampling performed. Healthcare workers were recruited during the week of the UK lockdown, between 23 and 31 March 2020, and followed weekly for up to roughly 16 weeks.

Sequenced sample: whole blood. The chain is encoded by TRBV10-3 joined to TRBJ1-2; no D gene is confidently identified. The source is an adult who was a healthcare worker with PCR-confirmed SARS-CoV-2 infection or an uninfected control (not recorded which). CDR3 protein: CAISESGAGPYGYTF. The DNA sequence is as follows: TGTGCCATCAGTGAGTCTGGAGCAGGCCCCTATGGCTACACCTTC.